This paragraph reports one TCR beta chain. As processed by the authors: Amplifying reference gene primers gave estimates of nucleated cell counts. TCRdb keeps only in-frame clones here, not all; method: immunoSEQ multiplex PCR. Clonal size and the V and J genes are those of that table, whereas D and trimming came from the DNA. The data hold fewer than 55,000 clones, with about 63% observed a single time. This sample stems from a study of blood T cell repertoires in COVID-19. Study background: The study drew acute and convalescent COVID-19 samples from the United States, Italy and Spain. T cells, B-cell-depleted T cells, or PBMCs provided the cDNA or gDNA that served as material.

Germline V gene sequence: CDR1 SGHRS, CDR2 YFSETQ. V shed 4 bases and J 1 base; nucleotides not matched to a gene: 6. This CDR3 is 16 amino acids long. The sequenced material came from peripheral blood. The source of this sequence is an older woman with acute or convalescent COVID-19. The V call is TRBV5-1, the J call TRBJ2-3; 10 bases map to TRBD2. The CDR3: CASSLGGTSGTDTQYF. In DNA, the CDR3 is TGCGCCAGCAGCCTGGGCGGGACTAGCGGCACAGATACGCAGTATTTT.